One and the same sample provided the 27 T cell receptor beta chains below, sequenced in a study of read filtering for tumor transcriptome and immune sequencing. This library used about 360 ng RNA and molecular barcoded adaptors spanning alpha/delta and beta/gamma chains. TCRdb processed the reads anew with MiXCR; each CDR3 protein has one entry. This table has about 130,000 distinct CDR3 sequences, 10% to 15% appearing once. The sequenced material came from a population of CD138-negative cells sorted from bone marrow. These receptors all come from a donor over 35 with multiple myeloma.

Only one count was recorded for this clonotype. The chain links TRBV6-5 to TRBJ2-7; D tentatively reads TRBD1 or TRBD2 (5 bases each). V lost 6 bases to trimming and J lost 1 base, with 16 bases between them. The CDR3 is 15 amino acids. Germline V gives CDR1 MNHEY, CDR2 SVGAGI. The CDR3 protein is CASSVSGTASYEQYF. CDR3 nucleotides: TGTGCCAGCAGCGTCAGTGGGACGGCGTCCTACGAGCAGTACTTC.

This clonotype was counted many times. The CDR3 sequence: CASSLDRRESGELFF. DNA for the CDR3: TGTGCCAGCAGCTTAGATCGGCGGGAGTCCGGGGAGCTGTTTTTT. This rearrangement joins TRBV7-8 to TRBJ2-2, with TRBD2 matching over 7 bases. Germline loops: CDR1 SGHVS, CDR2 FQNEAQ. CDR3 length equals 15 residues. J was trimmed by 6 bases and V by 1 base; bases with no gene match: 5.

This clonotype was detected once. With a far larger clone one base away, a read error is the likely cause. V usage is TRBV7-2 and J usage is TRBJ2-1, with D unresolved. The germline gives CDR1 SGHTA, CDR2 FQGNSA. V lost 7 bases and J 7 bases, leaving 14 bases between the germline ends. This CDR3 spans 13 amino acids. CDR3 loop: CASKTDQVNEQFF. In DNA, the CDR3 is TGTGCCAGCAAAACGGACCAGGTGAATGAGCAGTTCTTC. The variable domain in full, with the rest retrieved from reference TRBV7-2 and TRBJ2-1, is GAGVSQSPSNKVTEKGKDVELRCDPISGHTALYWYRQSLGQGLEFLIYFQGNSAPDKSGLPSDRFSAERTGGSVSTLTIQRTQQEDSAVYLCASKTDQVNEQFFGPGTRLTVL.

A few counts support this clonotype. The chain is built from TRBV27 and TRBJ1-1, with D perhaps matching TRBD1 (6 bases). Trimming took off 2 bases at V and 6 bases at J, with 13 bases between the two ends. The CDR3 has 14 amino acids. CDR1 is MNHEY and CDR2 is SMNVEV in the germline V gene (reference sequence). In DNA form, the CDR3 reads TGTGCCAGCAGTTTACGGGGGCGAAGCGCTGAAGCTTTCTTT. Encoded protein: CASSLRGRSAEAFF.

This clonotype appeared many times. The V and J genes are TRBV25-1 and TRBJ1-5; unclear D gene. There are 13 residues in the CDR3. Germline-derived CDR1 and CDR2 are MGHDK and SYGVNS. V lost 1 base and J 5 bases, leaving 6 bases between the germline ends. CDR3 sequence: CASSESPHQPQHF. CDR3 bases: TGTGCCAGCAGTGAATCCCCACATCAGCCCCAGCATTTT.

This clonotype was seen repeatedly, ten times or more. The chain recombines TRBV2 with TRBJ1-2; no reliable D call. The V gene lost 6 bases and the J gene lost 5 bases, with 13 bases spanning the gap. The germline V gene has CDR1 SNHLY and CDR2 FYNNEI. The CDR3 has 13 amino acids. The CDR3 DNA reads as TGTGCCAGCAGGGTCGGGGAATTATATGGCTACACCTTC. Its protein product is CASRVGELYGYTF.

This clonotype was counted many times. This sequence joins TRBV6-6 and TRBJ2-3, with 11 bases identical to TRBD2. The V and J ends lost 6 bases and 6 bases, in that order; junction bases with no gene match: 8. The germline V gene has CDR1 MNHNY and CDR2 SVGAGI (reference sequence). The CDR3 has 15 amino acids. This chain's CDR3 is CASSFASGGLDTQYF. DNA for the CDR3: TGTGCCAGCAGCTTCGCTAGCGGGGGGTTGGATACGCAGTATTTT.

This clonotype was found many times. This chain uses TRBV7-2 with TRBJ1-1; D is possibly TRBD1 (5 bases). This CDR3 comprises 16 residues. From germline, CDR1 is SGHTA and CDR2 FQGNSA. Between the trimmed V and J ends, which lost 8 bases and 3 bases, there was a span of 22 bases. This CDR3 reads CASGGGRWESDTEAFF. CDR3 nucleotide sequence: TGTGCCAGCGGGGGGGGTCGGTGGGAAAGCGACACTGAAGCTTTCTTT.

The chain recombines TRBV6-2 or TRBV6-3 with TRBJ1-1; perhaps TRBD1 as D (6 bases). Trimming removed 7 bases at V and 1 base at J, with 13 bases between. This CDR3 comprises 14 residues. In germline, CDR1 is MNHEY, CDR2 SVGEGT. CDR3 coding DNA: TGTGCCAGCACCGACCACAGGGAGAACACTGAAGCTTTCTTT. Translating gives CASTDHRENTEAFF.

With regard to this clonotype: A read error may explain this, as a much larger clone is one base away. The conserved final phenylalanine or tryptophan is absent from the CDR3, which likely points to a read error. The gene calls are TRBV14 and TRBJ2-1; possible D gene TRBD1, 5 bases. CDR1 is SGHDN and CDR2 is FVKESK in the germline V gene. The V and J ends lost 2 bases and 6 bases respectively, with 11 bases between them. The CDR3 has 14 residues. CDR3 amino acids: CASSQPGFGNEQFL. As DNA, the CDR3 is TGTGCCAGCAGCCAACCAGGGTTTGGCAATGAGCAGTTCCTC.

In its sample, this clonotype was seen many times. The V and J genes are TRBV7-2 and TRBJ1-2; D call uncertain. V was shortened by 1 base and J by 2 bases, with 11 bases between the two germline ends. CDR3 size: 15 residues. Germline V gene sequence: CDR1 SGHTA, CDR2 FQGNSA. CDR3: CASSLDVSRNYGYTF. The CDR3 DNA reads TGTGCCAGCAGCTTAGATGTCAGTCGAAACTATGGCTACACCTTC.

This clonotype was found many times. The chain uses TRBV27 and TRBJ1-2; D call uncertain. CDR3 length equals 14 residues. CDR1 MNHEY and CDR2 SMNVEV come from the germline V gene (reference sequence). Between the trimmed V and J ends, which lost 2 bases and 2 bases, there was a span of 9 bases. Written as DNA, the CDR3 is TGTGCCAGCAGTTTACGGGGTGCCAACTATGGCTACACCTTC. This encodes CASSLRGANYGYTF.

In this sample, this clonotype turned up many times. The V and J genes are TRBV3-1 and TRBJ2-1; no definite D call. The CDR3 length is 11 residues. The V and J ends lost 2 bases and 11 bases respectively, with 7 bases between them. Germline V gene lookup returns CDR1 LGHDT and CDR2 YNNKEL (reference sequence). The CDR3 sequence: CASSQRVQQFF. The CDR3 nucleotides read TGTGCCAGCAGCCAACGGGTTCAGCAGTTCTTC.

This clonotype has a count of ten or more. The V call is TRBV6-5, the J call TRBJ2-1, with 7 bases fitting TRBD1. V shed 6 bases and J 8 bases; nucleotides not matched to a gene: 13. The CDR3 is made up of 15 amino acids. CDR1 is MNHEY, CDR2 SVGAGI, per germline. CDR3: CASSTGTETFYEQFF. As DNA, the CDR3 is TGTGCCAGCAGCACTGGGACAGAAACCTTCTATGAGCAGTTCTTC.

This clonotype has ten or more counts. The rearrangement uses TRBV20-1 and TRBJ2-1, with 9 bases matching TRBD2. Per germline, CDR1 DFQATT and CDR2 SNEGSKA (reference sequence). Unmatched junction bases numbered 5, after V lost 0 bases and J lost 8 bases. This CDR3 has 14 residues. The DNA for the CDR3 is TGCAGTGCTAGAGATCGGCGGGGGGGCTATGAGCAGTTCTTC. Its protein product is CSARDRRGGYEQFF.

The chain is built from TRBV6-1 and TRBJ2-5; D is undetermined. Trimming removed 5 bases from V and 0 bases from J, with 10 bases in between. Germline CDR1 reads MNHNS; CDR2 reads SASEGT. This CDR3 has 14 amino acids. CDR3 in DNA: TGTGCCAGCAGTTATGGGCGATACCAAGAGACCCAGTACTTC. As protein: CASSYGRYQETQYF.

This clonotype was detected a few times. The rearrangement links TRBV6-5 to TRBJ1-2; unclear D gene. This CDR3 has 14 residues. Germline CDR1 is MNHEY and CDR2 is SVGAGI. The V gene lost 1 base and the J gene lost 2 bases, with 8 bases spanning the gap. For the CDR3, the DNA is TGTGCCAGCAGTTACTTGACGGCCAACTATGGCTACACCTTC. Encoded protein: CASSYLTANYGYTF.

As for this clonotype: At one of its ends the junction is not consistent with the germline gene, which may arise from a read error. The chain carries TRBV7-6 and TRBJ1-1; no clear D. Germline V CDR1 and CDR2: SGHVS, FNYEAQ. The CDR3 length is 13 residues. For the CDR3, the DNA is TGTGCCAGCAGCTTAGACCAGCGGTCAACCCCCCACTTT. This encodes CASSLDQRSTPHF.

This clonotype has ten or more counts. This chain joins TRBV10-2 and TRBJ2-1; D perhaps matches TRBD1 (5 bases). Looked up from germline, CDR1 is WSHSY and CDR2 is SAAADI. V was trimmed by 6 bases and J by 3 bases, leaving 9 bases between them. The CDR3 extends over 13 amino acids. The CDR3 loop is CASSVGDYNEQFF. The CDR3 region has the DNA TGCGCCAGCAGCGTAGGGGACTACAATGAGCAGTTCTTC.

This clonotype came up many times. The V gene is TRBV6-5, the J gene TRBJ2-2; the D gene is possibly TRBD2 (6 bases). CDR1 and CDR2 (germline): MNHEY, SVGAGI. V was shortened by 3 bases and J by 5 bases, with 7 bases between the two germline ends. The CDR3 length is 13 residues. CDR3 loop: CASSYGGTGELFF. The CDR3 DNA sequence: TGTGCCAGCAGTTATGGGGGGACCGGGGAGCTGTTTTTT.

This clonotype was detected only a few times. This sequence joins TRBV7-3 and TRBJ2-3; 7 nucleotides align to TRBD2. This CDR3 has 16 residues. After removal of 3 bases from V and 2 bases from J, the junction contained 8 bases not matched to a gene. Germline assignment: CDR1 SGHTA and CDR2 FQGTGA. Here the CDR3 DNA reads TGTGCCAGCAGCTTCCTGGCTAGCGGACACACAGATACGCAGTATTTT. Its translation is CASSFLASGHTDTQYF.

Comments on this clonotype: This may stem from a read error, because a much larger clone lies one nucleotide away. CDR3 coding DNA: TGTGTCAGCAGCTCGAGGACTAGCGGGAGAGATACGCAGTATTTT. Translated: CVSSSRTSGRDTQYF. The rearrangement joins TRBV7-9 to TRBJ2-3; 13 bases line up with TRBD2. Germline CDR1 is SEHNR and CDR2 is FQNEAQ (reference sequence). The CDR3 contains 15 residues.

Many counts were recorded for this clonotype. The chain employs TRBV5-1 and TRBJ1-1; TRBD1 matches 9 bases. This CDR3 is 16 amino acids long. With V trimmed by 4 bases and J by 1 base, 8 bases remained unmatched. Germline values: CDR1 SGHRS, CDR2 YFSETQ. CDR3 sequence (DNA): TGCGCCAGCAGCACCGGGACAGGGAACCCGAACACTGAAGCTTTCTTT. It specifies CASSTGTGNPNTEAFF.

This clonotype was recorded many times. In nucleotides, the CDR3 is TGTGCCAGCAGCTCTAGCGGGAGGGCCGATGAGCAGTTCTTC. Encoded protein: CASSSSGRADEQFF. This chain uses TRBV7-9 with TRBJ2-1; 12 bases align to TRBD2. Unmatched junction bases numbered 3, after V lost 4 bases and J lost 8 bases. The CDR3 is 14 amino acids. Germline CDR1 SEHNR, CDR2 FQNEAQ (reference sequence).

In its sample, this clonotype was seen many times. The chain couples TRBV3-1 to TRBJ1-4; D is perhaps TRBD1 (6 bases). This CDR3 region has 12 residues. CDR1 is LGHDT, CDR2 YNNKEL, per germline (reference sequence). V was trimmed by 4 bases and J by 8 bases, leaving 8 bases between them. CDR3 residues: CASSLRGEKLFF. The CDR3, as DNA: TGTGCCAGCAGCCTGAGGGGGGAAAAACTGTTTTTT. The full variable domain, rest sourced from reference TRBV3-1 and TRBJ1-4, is DTAVSQTPKYLVTQMGNDKSIKCEQNLGHDTMYWYKQDSKKFLKIMFSYNNKELIINETVPNRFSPKSPDKAHLNLHINSLELGDSAVYFCASSLRGEKLFFGSGTQLSVL.

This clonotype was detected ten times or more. The CDR3 region has the DNA TGTGCCAGCAGTGATGGGACGGCATCGTCGCGAACTGAAGCTTTCTTT. It yields the protein CASSDGTASSRTEAFF. The genes are TRBV6-5 and TRBJ1-1; perhaps TRBD1 as D (5 bases). Trimming left V 5 bases short and J 5 bases short, with 21 bases between. CDR3 size: 16 residues. The germline gives CDR1 MNHEY, CDR2 SVGAGI.

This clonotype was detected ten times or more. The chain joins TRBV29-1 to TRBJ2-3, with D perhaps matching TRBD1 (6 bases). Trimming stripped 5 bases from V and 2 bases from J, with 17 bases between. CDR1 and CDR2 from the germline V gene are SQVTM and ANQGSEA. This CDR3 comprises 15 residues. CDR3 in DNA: TGCAGCGTTAACGGCGGGCAGGGGAACACAGATACGCAGTATTTT. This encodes CSVNGGQGNTDTQYF.